These 8 T cell receptor beta chains were sequenced from one sample in a study of identical twins. A single record per CDR3 protein comes from TCRdb applying MiXCR to the 5' RACE reads. The table has approximately 890,000 distinct CDR3 sequences, around an eighth seen once; the top ten hold under 2%. These same records also appear under a second study, on yellow fever vaccine responses in identical twins.

Sequencing used PBMCs. These receptors came from a young woman in good health.

The V and J genes are TRBV12-3 or TRBV12-4 and TRBJ1-1; 8 bases fit TRBD1. Trimming cost V 7 bases and J 3 bases; bases outside gene matches: 10. The CDR3 covers 15 residues. CDR3 sequence reads: CASMDRQGRYTEAFF. The CDR3 DNA reads as TGTGCCAGCATGGACCGACAGGGGCGGTACACTGAAGCTTTCTTT.

V and J are TRBV28 and TRBJ2-3; 8 bases match TRBD2. The CDR3 runs 15 residues. Trimming took 1 base from V and 6 from J; bases not matched to a gene: 6. Germline V gene lookup returns CDR1 MDHEN and CDR2 SYDVKM. Written as DNA, the CDR3 is TGTGCCAGCAGTTTATCAGCGGGAGTGGCGGATACGCAGTATTTT. This codes for CASSLSAGVADTQYF.

J is TRBJ1-5 and V is TRBV28; 11 bases line up with TRBD1. Trimming cost V 3 bases and J 4 bases; bases outside gene matches: 5. Germline CDR1 reads MDHEN; CDR2 reads SYDVKM. This CDR3 has 16 amino acids. The CDR3 DNA sequence: TGTGCCAGCAGTTTCAGAAGGGACAGGGGGAATCAGCCCCAGCATTTT. As protein: CASSFRRDRGNQPQHF.

This clonotype was recorded a few times. The chain has TRBV3-1 and TRBJ2-7; D is unclear. There are 17 residues in the CDR3. V was shortened by 1 base and J by 0 bases, with 16 bases between the two germline ends. The germline gives CDR1 LGHDT, CDR2 YNNKEL (reference sequence). In DNA form, the CDR3 reads TGTGCCAGCAGCCAAGCCACTTACTTGAGGAGCTCCTACGAGCAGTACTTC. Protein: CASSQATYLRSSYEQYF.

This clonotype came up many times. This sequence joins TRBV4-1 and TRBJ2-7, with TRBD2 matching over 11 bases. Germline assignment: CDR1 MGHRA and CDR2 YSYEKL. The CDR3 loop spans 15 amino acids. V shed 6 bases, J shed 3 bases, and the junction held 7 bases outside the gene matches. The CDR3 coding sequence is TGCGCCAGCAGTCGATTAGCGGGGGGGAACTACGAGCAGTACGTC. Residues: CASSRLAGGNYEQYV.

This clonotype was seen more than once but under ten times. CDR3 DNA sequence: TGCAGTGTTCCGGGACTGTACAATGAGCAGTTCTTC. It encodes CSVPGLYNEQFF. The rearrangement links TRBV20-1 to TRBJ2-1, with D possibly being TRBD2 (6 bases). The germline V gene has CDR1 DFQATT and CDR2 SNEGSKA (reference sequence). The CDR3 runs to 12 residues. V lost 7 bases and J 4 bases, leaving 11 bases between the germline ends.

This clonotype showed up many times. The chain is built from TRBV5-1 and TRBJ2-2, with D unresolved. Between the trimmed V and J ends, which lost 4 bases and 5 bases, there was a span of 12 bases. Germline CDR1 and CDR2: SGHRS and YFSETQ. This CDR3 spans 14 amino acids. The CDR3 sequence is CASSRTPNTGELFF. CDR3 DNA: TGCGCCAGCAGCCGGACCCCAAATACCGGGGAGCTGTTTTTT. Full variable domain (outside the CDR3, taken from reference TRBV5-1 and TRBJ2-2): KAGVTQTPRYLIKTRGQQVTLSCSPISGHRSVSWYQQTPGQGLQFLFEYFSETQRNKGNFPGRFSGRQFSNSRSEMNVSTLELGDSALYLCASSRTPNTGELFFGEGSRLTVL.

This clonotype was found a few times. The chain couples TRBV12-3 or TRBV12-4 to TRBJ1-2, with 7 bases lining up with TRBD1. Trimming cost V 6 bases and J 6 bases; bases outside gene matches: 13. This CDR3 comprises 15 residues. CDR3 nucleotides: TGTGCCAGCAGCCCCAGGGGGAGGATAAGGAATGGCTACACCTTC. This translates into CASSPRGRIRNGYTF.